This TCR beta chain was sequenced for a study of blood T cell repertoires in COVID-19. This clone occurred a few times. Membership in each cohort depended on participant-reported clinical history. The study counted Cohort 3 donors as recovered given two negative PCRs, clearance, or symptom resolution. As originally analysed: Counts of nucleated cells, estimated from reference gene primer amplification, were obtained. Profiling relied on immunoSEQ multiplex PCR, and the TCRdb table lists in-frame clones only, not all of them. V and J calls and clone size come straight from that table; D and trimming were deduced from the DNA. This table has a few hundred thousand clones, around 83% appearing once. Germline CDR1 is MNHNY and CDR2 is SVGAGI (reference sequence). The CDR3 has 15 residues. The V gene lost 0 bases and the J gene lost 4 bases, with 10 bases spanning the gap.

The receptor was isolated from a woman in her fifties or sixties who had recovered from COVID-19. The V call is TRBV6-6, the J call TRBJ2-1, with D unclear. The sequencing input was PBMCs or T cells enriched from blood (not recorded which). The DNA of the CDR3 is TGTGCCAGCAGTTACTCGATTCTACCGTACAATGAGCAGTTCTTC. Its protein product is CASSYSILPYNEQFF.